Listed below are T cell receptor beta chains from one sample, sequenced in a study of cytomegalovirus exposure and HLA in healthy donors. The repertoire was sequenced with immunoSEQ multiplex PCR; TCRdb's copy has only in-frame clones and lacks some. This repertoire shows some 120,000 clones, about 70% found once; its top ten account for approximately 4.1%. The sample consisted of PBMCs. These TCRs come from a woman aged 40 to 50 in good health and CMV-seronegative. Both conserved end residues are part of each CDR3. The D gene is left open where the match is weak. Size tells how often a clone was seen (once, few, many) or the class of an expanded clone, and some rows leave it out.

>.|TRBV7-9|.|TRBJ1-2
CSSRPEGSSNYGYTF
TGTTCCAGCAGGCCAGAGGGTTCCTCTAACTATGGCTACACCTTC
>.|TRBV5-8|.|TRBJ1-2
CASSLPYTF
TGTGCCAGCAGCCTCCCCTACACCTTC
>TRBD2|TRBV29-1|.|TRBJ2-1
CSVGISGGRYNEQFF
TGCAGCGTTGGGATAAGCGGGGGGCGCTACAATGAGCAGTTCTTC
>.|TRBV6-5|few|TRBJ2-2
CASNVGPNTGELFF
TGTGCCAGCAACGTGGGGCCGAACACCGGGGAGCTGTTTTTT
>.|TRBV19|.|TRBJ1-5
CASSMRFGQTPRGPQHF
TGTGCCAGTAGTATGAGGTTTGGACAAACCCCAAGAGGGCCCCAGCATTTT
>.|TRBV2|.|TRBJ1-1
CASSEEGYTEAFF
TGTGCCAGCAGTGAGGAGGGATACACTGAAGCTTTCTTT
>.|TRBV19|.|TRBJ1-5
CASSMFLANQPQHF
TGTGCCAGTAGTATGTTTCTGGCCAATCAGCCCCAGCATTTT
>TRBD2|TRBV7-9|once|TRBJ2-7
CASSPPGGRNEQYF
TGTGCCAGCAGCCCGCCGGGAGGGCGGAACGAGCAGTACTTC
>.|TRBV5-6|.|TRBJ1-2
CASSLVDKNYGYTF
TGTGCCAGCAGCTTGGTGGACAAGAACTATGGCTACACCTTC
>.|TRBV11-3|once|TRBJ2-7
CASSRNRIYYEQYF
TGTGCCAGCAGCCGTAACAGGATCTATTACGAGCAGTACTTC
>.|TRBV6-5|.|TRBJ2-7
CASSYSFSTYEQYF
TGTGCCAGCAGTTACTCGTTCTCTACCTACGAGCAGTACTTC
>TRBD1|TRBV28|few|TRBJ1-2
CASYDRANYGYTF
TGTGCCAGTTACGACAGGGCTAACTATGGCTACACCTTC
>.|TRBV5-4|.|TRBJ1-6
CASSFSGVDSPLHF
TGTGCCAGCAGCTTCTCAGGGGTGGATTCACCCCTCCACTTT
>TRBD1|TRBV13|.|TRBJ2-3
CASSNGAGGLGTDTQYF
TGTGCCAGCAGCAACGGGGCAGGGGGTTTGGGCACAGATACGCAGTATTTT
>TRBD1|TRBV7-9|.|TRBJ2-3
CASSPGGPTDTQYF
TGTGCCAGCAGCCCAGGGGGACCCACAGATACGCAGTATTTT
>TRBD1|TRBV27|.|TRBJ1-4
CATRPQGATNEKLFF
TGTGCCACCCGACCCCAGGGGGCAACTAATGAAAAACTGTTTTTT
>.|TRBV7-2|.|TRBJ1-6
CASSLEAGADNSPLHF
TGTGCCAGCAGCTTAGAGGCAGGGGCCGATAATTCACCCCTCCACTTT
>.|TRBV4-2|.|TRBJ2-4
CASSRDFLAVQNIQYF
TGTGCCAGCAGCCGAGACTTTTTAGCCGTCCAAAACATTCAGTACTTC
>TRBD1|TRBV28|.|TRBJ1-1
CASSRQGAGPEAFF
TGTGCCAGCAGTAGACAGGGGGCGGGTCCTGAAGCTTTCTTT
>TRBD1|TRBV25-1|.|TRBJ2-2
CASSDAIRDRGPTGELFF
TGTGCCAGCAGTGACGCAATCCGGGACAGGGGGCCGACCGGGGAGCTGTTTTTT
>TRBD1|TRBV27|.|TRBJ2-3
CASSHYTGQSTDTQYF
TGTGCCAGCAGCCATTATACGGGACAGAGCACAGATACGCAGTATTTT
>.|TRBV29-1|few|TRBJ2-3
CSVVSTEGPSTDTQYF
TGCAGCGTTGTCAGTACGGAGGGTCCTAGCACAGATACGCAGTATTTT
>TRBD2|TRBV6-1|.|TRBJ2-3
CASSPGLVTDTQYF
TGTGCCAGCAGCCCGGGACTAGTCACAGATACGCAGTATTTT
>TRBD1|TRBV5-1|.|TRBJ2-7
CASNHVGQAYEQYF
TGCGCCAGCAACCACGTTGGACAGGCCTACGAGCAGTACTTC
>TRBD1|TRBV6-5|few|TRBJ1-1
CASSPGQASLAFF
TGTGCCAGCAGTCCCGGACAGGCTTCGCTCGCTTTCTTT
>.|TRBV11-2|.|TRBJ2-1
CAGKRNNEQFF
TGTGCCGGCAAGAGGAACAATGAGCAGTTCTTC
>TRBD2|TRBV7-9|once|TRBJ2-7
CASSSPTSGAYEQYF
TGTGCCAGCAGCTCCCCAACTAGCGGGGCCTACGAGCAGTACTTC
>.|TRBV4-3|few|TRBJ1-1
CASSQTHRATEAFF
TGCGCCAGCAGCCAGACCCACAGGGCCACTGAAGCTTTCTTT
>.|TRBV7-8|.|TRBJ1-6
CASSLRVNSPLHF
TGTGCCAGCAGCTTACGAGTTAATTCACCCCTCCACTTT
>TRBD1|TRBV6-1|.|TRBJ2-7
CASSRTGGSYEQYF
TGTGCCAGCAGTAGGACAGGGGGCTCCTACGAGCAGTACTTC
>.|TRBV4-2|.|TRBJ2-7
CASSRRDKERSEQYF
TGTGCCAGCAGCCGCCGGGACAAGGAACGATCCGAGCAGTACTTC
>.|TRBV19|.|TRBJ2-1
CASSIDGRPGASNEQFF
TGTGCCAGTAGTATAGATGGGAGGCCTGGGGCGTCTAATGAGCAGTTCTTC
>.|TRBV6-5|few|TRBJ2-7
CASSYLPGASYEQYF
TGTGCCAGCAGTTACCTGCCGGGAGCCTCCTACGAGCAGTACTTC
>.|TRBV4-1|.|TRBJ2-5
CASSQAMGMEKGRQTQYF
TGCGCCAGCAGCCAAGCGATGGGAATGGAAAAGGGGCGGCAGACCCAGTACTTC
>TRBD2|TRBV11-2|.|TRBJ2-2
CASSPNKKVAGANTGELFF
TGTGCCAGCAGCCCGAATAAGAAGGTAGCGGGGGCGAACACCGGGGAGCTGTTTTTT
>TRBD1|TRBV27|.|TRBJ1-1
CASSPSNRGPNTEAFF
TGTGCCAGCAGTCCATCAAACAGGGGGCCGAACACTGAAGCTTTCTTT
>.|TRBV6-5|few|TRBJ1-1
CASSYSLTESTEAFF
TGTGCCAGCAGTTACTCCCTGACAGAGTCCACTGAAGCTTTCTTT
>.|TRBV5-1|few|TRBJ2-7
CASSLAFGGGDEQYF
TGCGCCAGCAGCTTGGCTTTCGGCGGGGGCGATGAGCAGTACTTC
>TRBD1|TRBV9|.|TRBJ1-1
CASSGRDRVAEAFF
TGTGCCAGCAGCGGCCGGGACAGGGTCGCTGAAGCTTTCTTT
>.|TRBV7-9|.|TRBJ1-3
CASTPTASSGNTIYF
TGTGCCAGCACCCCGACAGCAAGCTCTGGAAACACCATATATTTT
>.|TRBV7-9|.|TRBJ2-1
CASSLGLKRALKGGEQFF
TGTGCCAGCAGCTTAGGGTTGAAGCGGGCCCTAAAGGGTGGTGAGCAGTTCTTC
>.|TRBV29-1|.|TRBJ2-1
CSVERPTSNEQFF
TGCAGCGTTGAACGGCCAACTAGCAATGAGCAGTTCTTC
>TRBD1|TRBV2|.|TRBJ1-1
CASSVPTGDHAEAFF
TGTGCCAGCAGTGTTCCGACAGGGGATCATGCTGAAGCTTTCTTT
>.|TRBV5-8|.|TRBJ2-7
CASSSGWVSYEQYF
TGTGCCAGCAGCTCGGGTTGGGTCTCCTACGAGCAGTACTTC
>.|TRBV28|.|TRBJ2-7
CASSLTSEQYF
TGTGCCAGCAGTTTAACTAGCGAGCAGTACTTC
>.|TRBV28|.|TRBJ2-7
CASSNRDSGREQYF
TGTGCCAGCAGTAACCGGGACTCGGGCCGCGAGCAGTACTTC
>.|TRBV4-2|few|TRBJ2-1
CASSQSVLDNEQFF
TGTGCCAGCAGCCAAAGCGTACTCGACAATGAGCAGTTCTTC
>.|TRBV9|.|TRBJ2-7
CASSVEGRGDEQYF
TGTGCCAGCAGCGTTGAGGGCAGGGGGGACGAGCAGTACTTC
>.|TRBV5-1|few|TRBJ1-1
CASSLELYTEAFF
TGCGCCAGCAGCTTGGAACTCTACACTGAAGCTTTCTTT
>.|TRBV11-2|.|TRBJ1-1
CASSLGPRGGRNTEAFF
TGTGCCAGCAGCTTGGGGCCGCGGGGGGGTAGGAACACTGAAGCTTTCTTT
>TRBD2|TRBV7-3|.|TRBJ2-3
CASSLGTSGSGDTQYF
TGTGCCAGCAGCTTAGGTACTAGCGGGAGTGGCGATACGCAGTATTTT
>.|TRBV14|.|TRBJ2-3
CASSQGSVDTQYF
TGTGCCAGCAGCCAAGGTTCGGTGGATACGCAGTATTTT
>.|TRBV7-8|.|TRBJ1-2
CASKPPGGTYGYTF
TGTGCCAGCAAGCCCCCGGGCGGGACCTATGGCTACACCTTC
>.|TRBV7-9|.|TRBJ2-2
CSSSLDRDLTGELFF
TGTTCCAGCAGCTTAGATCGGGATCTGACCGGGGAGCTGTTTTTT